These 21 T cell receptor beta chains share one sample of origin, sequenced in a study of T cell changes during pregnancy in multiple sclerosis. Profiled with immunoSEQ multiplex PCR; TCRdb holds only in-frame clones, not every one. The data hold about 15,000 clones, with roughly 96% observed a single time. The sample was peripheral blood, taken in the third trimester of pregnancy. The source is a female donor with multiple sclerosis, enrolled in a pregnancy study.

The chain couples TRBV4-3 to TRBJ2-5; D not certain. The V end lost 1 base, the J end lost 3 bases, and 6 bases lay between the germline ends. This CDR3 has 13 amino acids. The germline V gene encodes CDR1 LGHNA and CDR2 YSLEER. The CDR3 coding sequence is TGCGCCAGCAGCCAAGCAGTAAAAGAGACCCAGTACTTC. This sequence encodes CASSQAVKETQYF.

This sequence joins TRBV7-8 and TRBJ1-2, with 10 positions matching TRBD1. CDR3 size: 15 residues. Germline V gene lookup returns CDR1 SGHVS and CDR2 FQNEAQ. Trimming removed 3 bases from V and 4 bases from J; junction bases left unmatched: 5. CDR3 protein: CASSLGDRGFYGYTF. CDR3 nucleotide sequence: TGTGCCAGCAGCTTGGGGGACAGGGGCTTCTATGGCTACACCTTC.

This sequence joins TRBV9 and TRBJ2-7, with 7 bases that match TRBD1. J was trimmed by 7 bases and V by 3 bases; bases with no gene match: 7. CDR3 length: 13 residues. CDR1 SGDLS and CDR2 YYNGEE come from the germline V gene. This CDR3 is CASSAIDRDEQYF. The CDR3, as DNA: TGTGCCAGCAGCGCAATAGACAGGGATGAGCAGTACTTC.

The chain joins TRBV7-9 to TRBJ2-7; tentatively, D is TRBD1 (6 bases). V shed 4 bases and J shed 4 bases, with 11 bases lying between them. This CDR3 has 13 residues. Germline loops: CDR1 SEHNR, CDR2 FQNEAQ (reference sequence). The CDR3: CASSSPGQYEQYF. CDR3 DNA: TGTGCCAGCAGCTCGCCGGGACAATACGAGCAGTACTTC. Full variable domain (outside the CDR3, taken from reference TRBV7-9 and TRBJ2-7): DTGVSQNPRHKITKRGQNVTFRCDPISEHNRLYWYRQTLGQGPEFLTYFQNEAQLEKSRLLSDRFSAERPKGSFSTLEIQRTEQGDSAMYLCASSSPGQYEQYFGPGTRLTVT.

This chain links TRBV18 with TRBJ1-1; D is uncertain. Germline V gene data show CDR1 as KGHSH and CDR2 as LQKENI. CDR3 length equals 13 residues. V shed 3 bases and J shed 1 base, with 6 bases lying between them. CDR3: CASSPSGNTEAFF. CDR3 DNA sequence: TGTGCCAGCTCACCTTCAGGGAACACTGAAGCTTTCTTT.

This clone has just a few counts. The chain links TRBV7-9 to TRBJ1-2; D not resolved. Germline CDR1 reads SEHNR; CDR2 reads FQNEAQ (reference sequence). Deletions cut 5 bases from V and 4 bases from J, with 11 bases between. The CDR3 contains 13 residues. The CDR3 loop is CASSPPIGYGYTF. CDR3 DNA sequence: TGTGCCAGCAGCCCACCAATCGGCTATGGCTACACCTTC.

V gene TRBV30 combines with J gene TRBJ1-2; D is unresolved. This CDR3 contains 12 residues. Between the trimmed V and J ends, which lost 1 base and 11 bases, there was a span of 14 bases. Germline V lookup: CDR1 GTSNPN, CDR2 SVGIG (reference sequence). CDR3 region: CAWSESAPGYTF. In DNA form, the CDR3 reads TGTGCCTGGAGTGAGTCGGCCCCGGGATACACCTTC.

The rearrangement uses TRBV5-5 and TRBJ2-6; D possibly corresponds to TRBD2 (6 bases). This CDR3 is built from 16 residues. Germline V lookup: CDR1 SGHKS, CDR2 YYEKEE (reference sequence). V lost 2 bases and J lost 4, with 13 bases in between. The CDR3 bases are TGTGCCAGCAGCTTTACGGGAGCCCTCGGGGCCAACGTCCTGACTTTC. It yields the protein CASSFTGALGANVLTF.

This chain connects TRBV19 to TRBJ1-2; D ambiguous. Trimming removed 7 bases at V and 8 bases at J, with 17 bases between. Germline V gene lookup returns CDR1 LNHDA and CDR2 SQIVND (reference sequence). The CDR3 spans 13 residues. The CDR3 DNA reads TGTGCCAGTACCCTTTCCTCGGGAGTCGGCTACACCTTC. Translated, it gives CASTLSSGVGYTF.

The rearrangement joins TRBV2 to TRBJ2-1; perhaps TRBD2 as D (7 bases). V gave up 7 bases and J gave up 2 bases, with 12 bases separating them. The germline V gene has CDR1 SNHLY and CDR2 FYNNEI. This CDR3 is built from 14 residues. CDR3 region: CASKGGDTYNEQFF. For the CDR3, the DNA is TGTGCCAGCAAAGGGGGGGACACCTACAATGAGCAGTTCTTC.

This sequence joins TRBV19 and TRBJ1-1; possibly TRBD1 for D (5 bases). CDR1 and CDR2 from the germline V gene are LNHDA and SQIVND (reference sequence). The V gene lost 6 bases and the J gene lost 0 bases, with 11 bases spanning the gap. This CDR3 is 14 amino acids long. The CDR3 spells CASRDTAMNTEAFF. In DNA, the CDR3 is TGTGCCAGTAGGGACACGGCTATGAACACTGAAGCTTTCTTT.

The rearrangement links TRBV7-2 to TRBJ2-5, with TRBD2 identical over 11 bases. CDR1 and CDR2 from the germline V gene are SGHTA and FQGNSA. The CDR3 spans 19 residues. Germline trimming cut 5 bases from V and 0 bases from J; bases unmatched to any gene: 14. The CDR3 bases are TGTGCCAGCAGCATAATGGGCACTAGCGGGGGAGTGTACCAAGAGACCCAGTACTTC. Protein product: CASSIMGTSGGVYQETQYF.

This clone was recorded once. The chain joins TRBV6-1 to TRBJ2-7; D may be TRBD2 (7 bases). Germline-derived CDR1 and CDR2 are MNHNS and SASEGT. The CDR3 has 16 amino acids. Trimming left V 3 bases short and J 4 bases short, with 19 bases between. The CDR3 coding sequence is TGTGCCAGCAGTGACAGGGGACTAACCCCCGTATACGAGCAGTACTTC. It yields the protein CASSDRGLTPVYEQYF.

This chain joins TRBV4-3 and TRBJ1-1, with 11 nucleotides matching TRBD1. The V gene's germline CDR1 is LGHNA and CDR2 YSLEER. V lost 1 base and J lost 11; bases outside the gene matches: 6. The CDR3 loop spans 14 amino acids. The CDR3 loop reads CASSQGTGGAGAFF. The DNA for the CDR3 is TGCGCCAGCAGCCAAGGGACAGGGGGCGCTGGGGCTTTCTTT.

The gene calls are TRBV19 and TRBJ1-2; 7 nucleotides agree with TRBD1. CDR3 length: 14 residues. The germline V gene encodes CDR1 LNHDA and CDR2 SQIVND (reference sequence). V lost 3 bases to trimming and J lost 8 bases; unmatched junction nucleotides: 9. The chain's CDR3 is CASSIRTGQNGYTF. The CDR3 DNA follows: TGTGCCAGTAGTATCCGGACAGGACAGAACGGCTACACCTTC.

The chain couples TRBV7-9 to TRBJ1-5; 7 positions match TRBD1. This CDR3 is built from 14 residues. J gave up 5 bases and V 5 bases, and 6 bases lay outside the gene matches. Per germline, CDR1 SEHNR and CDR2 FQNEAQ (reference sequence). The CDR3 DNA is TGTGCCAGCAGCCCGACTGACAGGGATCAGCCCCAGCATTTT. Protein product: CASSPTDRDQPQHF.

The chain uses TRBV9 and TRBJ2-2, with no clear D. Germline V gene sequence: CDR1 SGDLS, CDR2 YYNGEE. This CDR3 has 13 amino acids. V lost 5 bases and J lost 0, with 5 bases in between. In nucleotides, the CDR3 is TGTGCCAGCAGTGCGGCGAACACCGGGGAGCTGTTTTTT. It is translated as CASSAANTGELFF.

The chain has TRBV5-1 and TRBJ2-2, with unresolved D. CDR3 length: 15 residues. The V gene's germline CDR1 is SGHRS and CDR2 YFSETQ. V was shortened by 4 bases and J by 1 base, with 11 bases between the two germline ends. The CDR3 loop is CASSLMAGNTGELFF. The CDR3 bases are TGCGCCAGCAGCCTTATGGCAGGGAACACCGGGGAGCTGTTTTTT.

The CDR3 DNA follows: TGTGCCGCAGGGGAGGGGCTTAACTATGGCTACACCTTC. This codes for CAAGEGLNYGYTF. The genes are TRBV28 and TRBJ1-2; D might be TRBD1 (6 bases). The CDR3 extends over 13 amino acids. The V and J ends lost 11 bases and 1 base respectively, with 14 bases between them. Germline V gene lookup returns CDR1 MDHEN and CDR2 SYDVKM.

The CDR3 DNA reads TGTGCCAGCAGCCCTCGGACTAGCGGGGGCTCCTACAATGAGCAGTTCTTC. Its translation: CASSPRTSGGSYNEQFF. V usage is TRBV5-4 and J usage is TRBJ2-1, with TRBD2 matching over 13 bases. V was pared by 4 bases and J by 0 bases, with 4 bases of the junction left unmatched. Germline values: CDR1 SGHNT, CDR2 YYREEE (reference sequence). The CDR3 length is 17 residues.

The chain joins TRBV2 to TRBJ1-1; 11 bases align to TRBD1. The CDR3 is 14 amino acids. V dropped 6 bases and J dropped 5; count of bases not matched to a gene: 5. The germline gives CDR1 SNHLY, CDR2 FYNNEI. CDR3 protein: CASRDRGLMTEAFF. The CDR3 coding sequence is TGTGCCAGCAGGGACAGGGGGCTTATGACTGAAGCTTTCTTT.